This is a list of T cell receptor beta chains from one sample in a study of long-term antiretroviral therapy in people with HIV. The data were produced by immunoSEQ multiplex PCR, yet TCRdb's version contains in-frame clones alone and is incomplete. The table records some 35,000 clones, 65% to 80% of them present only once. The input for sequencing was unsorted PBMCs, taken 3 years after starting antiretroviral therapy. These receptors all stem from a man between 45 and 60 years old with HIV. CDR3s include the opening cysteine and the closing phenylalanine or tryptophan. D genes are given only for firm matches. Some rows mark clone size as missing; the rest say once, few, many or name a class of expanded clone.

D	size	V	length	J	CDR3	DNA
TRBD1	NA	TRBV9	15	TRBJ1-5	CASSVEGQNNQPQHF	TGTGCCAGCAGCGTCGAGGGACAGAACAATCAGCCCCAGCATTTT
TRBD1	few	TRBV19	15	TRBJ2-5	CASSTGTGGLETQYF	TGTGCCAGTAGTACCGGGACAGGGGGTTTGGAGACCCAGTACTTC
NA	NA	TRBV6-5	13	TRBJ1-5	CASSYGGYQPQHF	TGTGCCAGCAGTTACGGAGGGTATCAGCCCCAGCATTTT
TRBD1	NA	TRBV10-2	13	TRBJ2-7	CASETGSLRKQYF	TGCGCCAGCGAGACAGGGAGCCTACGAAAGCAGTACTTC
NA	once	TRBV19	14	TRBJ2-7	CASREATVPYEQYF	TGTGCCAGTAGGGAGGCGACGGTTCCCTACGAGCAGTACTTC
TRBD1	NA	TRBV5-6	14	TRBJ1-2	CASSPPGTELPYTF	TGTGCCAGCAGCCCTCCCGGGACAGAACTACCTTACACCTTC
TRBD1	NA	TRBV7-2	14	TRBJ1-2	CASSLEGTEYGYTF	TGTGCCAGCAGCTTAGAAGGGACAGAATATGGCTACACCTTC
TRBD1	NA	TRBV25-1	15	TRBJ2-5	CASSVGTGGRETQYF	TGTGCCAGCAGTGTGGGGACAGGGGGCAGGGAGACCCAGTACTTC
NA	NA	TRBV28	15	TRBJ2-3	CASSPGATFRDTQYF	TGTGCCAGCAGTCCCGGGGCGACCTTTCGCGATACGCAGTATTTT
NA	few	TRBV7-9	15	TRBJ1-5	CASSLDRPGNQPQHF	TGTGCCAGCAGCCTGGACAGACCTGGGAATCAGCCCCAGCATTTT
NA	NA	TRBV19	16	TRBJ2-1	CASRFGLSGGRNEQFF	TGTGCCAGTAGGTTCGGACTGTCCGGGGGGCGAAATGAGCAGTTCTTC
TRBD1	NA	TRBV28	15	TRBJ1-5	CASSPGTGGYQPQHF	TGTGCCAGCAGTCCTGGGACAGGAGGCTATCAGCCCCAGCATTTT
NA	NA	TRBV7-2	13	TRBJ1-4	CASSSQVVGKLFF	TGTGCCAGCAGCTCCCAGGTTGTCGGAAAACTGTTTTTT
NA	NA	TRBV5-1	14	TRBJ2-7	CASSFGPGSYEQYF	TGCGCCAGCAGCTTCGGACCCGGATCCTACGAGCAGTACTTC
NA	NA	TRBV11-2	14	TRBJ2-5	CASSQKVGKETQYF	TGTGCCAGCAGCCAGAAGGTGGGGAAGGAGACCCAGTACTTC
TRBD1	NA	TRBV28	15	TRBJ2-2	CASSKRQGSAGELFF	TGTGCCAGCAGTAAACGACAGGGGAGCGCCGGGGAGCTGTTTTTT
NA	few	TRBV5-4	14	TRBJ1-1	CASSWGVGNTEAFF	TGTGCCAGCAGCTGGGGGGTGGGGAACACTGAAGCTTTCTTT
NA	NA	TRBV9	12	TRBJ2-7	CASSVRGGEQYF	TGTGCCAGCAGCGTAAGGGGGGGAGAGCAGTACTTC
NA	once	TRBV20-1	11	TRBJ2-7	CSADRFYEQYF	TGCAGTGCTGACAGGTTTTACGAGCAGTACTTC